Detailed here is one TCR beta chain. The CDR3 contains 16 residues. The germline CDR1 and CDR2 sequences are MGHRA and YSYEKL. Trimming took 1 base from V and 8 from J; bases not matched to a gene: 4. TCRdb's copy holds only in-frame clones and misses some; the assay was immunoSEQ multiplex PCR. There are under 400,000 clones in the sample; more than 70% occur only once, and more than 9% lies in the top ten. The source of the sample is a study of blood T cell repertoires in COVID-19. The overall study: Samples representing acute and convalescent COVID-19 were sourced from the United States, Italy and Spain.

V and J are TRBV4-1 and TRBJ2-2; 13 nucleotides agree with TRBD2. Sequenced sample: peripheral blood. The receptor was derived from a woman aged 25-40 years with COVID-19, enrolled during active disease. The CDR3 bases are TGCGCCAGCAGCCAAGGACTAGCGGGAGGACGAGGGGAGCTGTTTTTT. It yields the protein CASSQGLAGGRGELFF.